Listed here is a single T cell receptor beta chain. The target antigen is unknown. This record comes from a study of beta chain features in type 1 diabetes. Background on the study: Age and gender were similar between patients and healthy donors, as were cell yields.

As every portion of the isolated RNA was reverse transcribed, the sequencing read expressed TCRB transcripts. TCRdb keeps only in-frame clones here, not all; method: immunoSEQ multiplex PCR. The data hold hundreds of thousands of clones, with over 13% observed a single time. There are 15 residues in the CDR3. Germline-derived CDR1 and CDR2 are MNHNY and SVGAGI (reference sequence). V was trimmed by 5 bases and J by 7 bases, leaving 20 bases between them. Isolation of CD4+ naive, central memory, regulatory and stem cell-like memory cells was achieved by sorting via CD45RO/CCR7/CD25/CD127/CD95/CD27. Whole-study results and caveats: Insertions at VDJ junctions were less frequent in type 1 diabetes patients. These patients also deleted more nucleotides at the same junctions. Significant though moderate, a shortening of TCRB CDR3s appeared in all four CD4+ subsets of Type 1 diabetes patients. There was a possibility that cDNA sequencing over-represented cells with high TCR expression.

The sequence was collected from a man in his late teens or twenties with type 1 diabetes. The chain carries TRBV6-6 and TRBJ1-2; tentatively, D is TRBD1 (6 bases). The material sequenced was naive CD4+ T cells from blood. The CDR3 sequence is CASSQGQTGGGGYTF. CDR3 coding DNA: TGTGCCAGCAGTCAAGGACAGACCGGGGGAGGTGGCTACACCTTC.